The 29 T cell receptor beta chains in this list originate from one sample, sequenced in a study of cytomegalovirus exposure and HLA in healthy donors. A multiplex PCR was run with 60 Vbeta primers and 13 Jbeta primers. Only in-frame clones appear in the TCRdb table, and some are missing; sequencing was by immunoSEQ multiplex PCR. The sample yields 110,000 to 150,000 clones, more than 65% seen once. The sample taken for sequencing was PBMCs. Receptors were obtained from a woman in her thirties in good health and CMV-seronegative.

The V and J genes are TRBV7-8 and TRBJ2-7; a possible D gene is TRBD1 (6 bases). Trimming shortened V by 4 bases and J by 5 bases, and 9 bases separated the two germline ends. CDR3 size: 12 residues. Germline CDR1 and CDR2: SGHVS and FQNEAQ. The CDR3 DNA is TGTGCCAGCAGCTGGGGGCCCAACGAGCAGTACTTC. Residues: CASSWGPNEQYF. Filled out from reference TRBV7-8 and TRBJ2-7, the complete variable domain reads GAGVSQSPRYKVAKRGQDVALRCDPISGHVSLFWYQQALGQGPEFLTYFQNEAQLDKSGLPSDRFFAERPEGSVSTLKIQRTQQEDSAVYLCASSWGPNEQYFGPGTRLTVT.

This clone was detected only once. V is TRBV7-9 and J is TRBJ1-4; D is undetermined. CDR3 length: 14 residues. Germline CDR1 SEHNR, CDR2 FQNEAQ (reference sequence). The ends were cut back, 6 bases at V and 2 bases at J, with 10 bases in the middle. DNA for the CDR3: TGTGCCAGCAGTCGAGCTGCTACTAATGAAAAACTGTTTTTT. This translates into CASSRAATNEKLFF.

A note on this clone: An end of the junction differs from the germline gene, which may be a read error. The genes are TRBV4-2 and TRBJ2-1; D gene uncertain. Germline assignment: CDR1 LGHNA and CDR2 YNFKEQ. The CDR3 loop spans 13 amino acids. CDR3 DNA sequence: TGTGCCAGCAGTCAAGTTCAGGTGAATGAGCAGTTCTTC. Translated, it gives CASSQVQVNEQFF.

CDR3 protein: CASSLVFGLGGGDTQYF. The CDR3 region has the DNA TGTGCCAGCAGCTTGGTATTTGGACTAGGGGGAGGAGATACGCAGTATTTT. V usage is TRBV5-4 and J usage is TRBJ2-3; perhaps TRBD2 as D (7 bases). Per germline, CDR1 SGHNT and CDR2 YYREEE (reference sequence). The V end was cut by 0 bases, the J end by 5 bases, with 19 bases between. The CDR3 is 17 amino acids.

V is TRBV7-3 and J is TRBJ2-3, with no clear D. The V and J ends lost 4 bases and 4 bases respectively, with 15 bases between them. There are 15 residues in the CDR3. Germline CDR1 and CDR2: SGHTA and FQGTGA. The DNA for the CDR3 is TGTGCCAGCAGCTCTTCAGGAAATCCTGCAGATACGCAGTATTTT. Protein: CASSSSGNPADTQYF.

This clone was picked up a small number of times. The genes are TRBV30 and TRBJ2-4, with D possibly matching TRBD2 (5 bases). Germline CDR1 and CDR2: GTSNPN and SVGIG (reference sequence). V gave up 3 bases and J gave up 8 bases, with 14 bases separating them. The CDR3 has 13 residues. The CDR3, as DNA: TGTGCCTGGAGCAGACCCCCGGGGTACATTCAGTACTTC. Residues: CAWSRPPGYIQYF. Full variable domain (remainder filled in from reference TRBV30 and TRBJ2-4): SQTIHQWPATLVQPVGSPLSLECTVEGTSNPNLYWYRQAAGRGLQLLFYSVGIGQISSEVPQNLSASRPQDRQFILSSKKLLLSDSGFYLCAWSRPPGYIQYFGAGTRLSVL.

V gene TRBV19 combines with J gene TRBJ2-1, with 7 bases fitting TRBD2. The germline V gene encodes CDR1 LNHDA and CDR2 SQIVND (reference sequence). The CDR3 has 17 residues. Trimming at V came to 0 bases and at J to 0 bases, leaving 5 bases not matched to a gene. The CDR3, as DNA: TGTGCCAGTAGTATAGATGCCGGGGGGAGCTCCTACAATGAGCAGTTCTTC. This gives the protein CASSIDAGGSSYNEQFF.

The V gene is TRBV7-3, the J gene TRBJ1-1; D unclear. This CDR3 has 14 amino acids. V lost 5 bases, J lost 1 base, and 11 bases lay in between. The germline gives CDR1 SGHTA, CDR2 FQGTGA. CDR3 region: CASSPSAGNTEAFF. CDR3 nucleotides: TGTGCCAGCAGCCCCTCGGCGGGGAACACTGAAGCTTTCTTT.

The rearrangement uses TRBV11-2 and TRBJ2-5, with D perhaps matching TRBD1 (6 bases). The J call is doubtful: the DNA matches TRBJ2-7 better. There are 14 residues in the CDR3. Germline CDR1 is SGHAT and CDR2 is FQNNGV. Written as DNA, the CDR3 is TGTGCCAGCAGCTTAGTCTCAGGGGACTACGAGCAGTACTTC. Residues: CASSLVSGDYEQYF.

The chain has TRBV7-9 and TRBJ2-5; TRBD2 matches 11 bases. Germline V gene sequence: CDR1 SEHNR, CDR2 FQNEAQ (reference sequence). The CDR3 has 17 residues. The ends lost 0 bases at V and 2 bases at J; junction bases unmatched: 5. CDR3 bases: TGTGCCAGCAGCTTAGCCGGTAGCGGGAGGGAACAAGAGACCCAGTACTTC. The encoded protein is CASSLAGSGREQETQYF.

The J gene is TRBJ2-5, the V gene TRBV5-1; D remains unclear. The CDR3 is 12 residues long. Germline-derived CDR1 and CDR2 are SGHRS and YFSETQ. V was trimmed by 4 bases and J by 2 bases, leaving 6 bases between them. The CDR3, as DNA: TGCGCCAGCAGCACCGGTCAAGAGACCCAGTACTTC. Its translation is CASSTGQETQYF. Full variable domain (remainder filled in from reference TRBV5-1 and TRBJ2-5): KAGVTQTPRYLIKTRGQQVTLSCSPISGHRSVSWYQQTPGQGLQFLFEYFSETQRNKGNFPGRFSGRQFSNSRSEMNVSTLELGDSALYLCASSTGQETQYFGPGTRLLVL.

The rearrangement joins TRBV19 to TRBJ2-5, with 7 bases lining up with TRBD1. This CDR3 has 15 residues. The junction had 11 bases not matched to a gene; V was cut back by 5 bases and J by 5 bases. Germline V gives CDR1 LNHDA, CDR2 SQIVND (reference sequence). CDR3 protein: CASSPRQGRPETQYF. The DNA of the CDR3 is TGTGCCAGTAGTCCAAGACAGGGTCGGCCGGAGACCCAGTACTTC. The variable domain in full, completed from reference TRBV19 and TRBJ2-5, reads DGGITQSPKYLFRKEGQNVTLSCEQNLNHDAMYWYRQDPGQGLRLIYYSQIVNDFQKGDIAEGYSVSREKKESFPLTVTSAQKNPTAFYLCASSPRQGRPETQYFGPGTRLLVL.

The V gene is TRBV18, the J gene TRBJ2-7; 10 bases are shared with TRBD2. From germline, CDR1 is KGHSH and CDR2 LQKENI. The CDR3 consists of 15 residues. V lost 6 bases, J lost 3 bases, and 8 bases stayed unmatched. The CDR3 DNA follows: TGTGCCAGCTCCCTTAGCGGGGGGCCGTTCTACGAGCAGTACGTC. Protein sequence: CASSLSGGPFYEQYV.

This chain uses TRBV18 with TRBJ2-7; TRBD1 is a possible D gene (6 bases). CDR1 is KGHSH and CDR2 is LQKENI in the germline V gene. The CDR3 consists of 14 residues. V was pared by 5 bases and J by 3 bases, with 14 bases between. Written as DNA, the CDR3 is TGTGCCAGCTCATCGTCCCAGGGGAGCTACGAGCAGTACGTC. This translates into CASSSSQGSYEQYV.

The chain has TRBV6-5 and TRBJ1-1, with D maybe TRBD1 (6 bases). CDR3 length: 13 residues. Trimming stripped 2 bases from V and 11 bases from J, with 15 bases between. The V gene's germline CDR1 is MNHEY and CDR2 SVGAGI. CDR3 DNA sequence: TGTGCCAGCAGTTACACACAGGGATGGGAGGCTTTCTTT. Amino acid sequence: CASSYTQGWEAFF.

J is TRBJ1-4 and V is TRBV6-6, with D possibly being TRBD1 (5 bases). CDR1 is MNHNY and CDR2 is SVGAGI in the germline V gene (reference sequence). The V end lost 7 bases, the J end lost 4 bases, and 19 bases lay between the germline ends. This CDR3 region has 16 residues. The CDR3 is CASKPVLGAVNEKLFF. CDR3 coding DNA: TGTGCCAGCAAACCAGTTCTAGGGGCGGTTAATGAAAAACTGTTTTTT.

The J gene is TRBJ2-5, the V gene TRBV18, with 12 bases lining up with TRBD2. The CDR3 runs 16 residues. V lost 2 bases and J lost 4; bases outside the gene matches: 5. CDR1 is KGHSH, CDR2 LQKENI, per germline. The CDR3 DNA reads as TGTGCCAGCTCACCAAATCTAGCGGGAGGGGGAGAGACCCAGTACTTC. Its protein is CASSPNLAGGGETQYF.

The chain has TRBV13 and TRBJ2-5; 7 positions match TRBD2. CDR1 is PRHDT and CDR2 is FYEKMQ in the germline V gene (reference sequence). There are 18 residues in the CDR3. V was pared by 0 bases and J by 5 bases, with 15 bases of the junction left unmatched. The CDR3 spells CASSLGRLAVGRRETQYF. The CDR3 DNA follows: TGTGCCAGCAGCTTAGGCCGCCTAGCGGTCGGCCGACGGGAGACCCAGTACTTC.

This chain uses TRBV12-5 with TRBJ1-1, with D maybe TRBD1 (6 bases). From germline, CDR1 is LGHNT and CDR2 FRNRAP. The ends were cut back, 7 bases at V and 7 bases at J, with 13 bases in the middle. The CDR3 sequence is 12 residues long. This chain's CDR3 is CASARDMGEAFF. DNA of the CDR3: TGTGCTAGTGCCCGGGACATGGGTGAAGCTTTCTTT.

The chain recombines TRBV15 with TRBJ2-1; D remains unclear. The CDR3 runs 13 residues. V dropped 0 bases and J dropped 8 bases, with 8 bases sitting between them. The germline V gene encodes CDR1 LNHNV and CDR2 YYDKDF (reference sequence). CDR3 nucleotides: TGTGCCACCAGCAGAGATCGCGGCGATGAGCAGTTCTTC. Translation: CATSRDRGDEQFF.

V is TRBV28 and J is TRBJ1-2, with TRBD1 matching 8 bases. With 9 bases clipped from V and 3 bases from J, the junction kept 6 bases outside the gene matches. Germline-derived CDR1 and CDR2 are MDHEN and SYDVKM. The CDR3 length is 13 residues. CDR3 bases: TGTGCCAGTGGAGACAGGGGAGACTATGGCTACACCTTC. The encoded protein is CASGDRGDYGYTF.

The chain combines TRBV11-2 with TRBJ2-7, with D tentatively TRBD2 (6 bases). Trimming cost V 5 bases and J 2 bases, with 19 bases left between them. CDR3 length equals 16 residues. CDR1 is SGHAT, CDR2 FQNNGV, per germline. The CDR3 protein is CASSPIRRDLTYEQYF. CDR3 nucleotides: TGTGCCAGCAGCCCGATTCGGCGGGACCTTACCTACGAGCAGTACTTC.

V is TRBV7-8 and J is TRBJ1-4; 8 nucleotides match TRBD1. The germline CDR1 and CDR2 sequences are SGHVS and FQNEAQ. V was clipped by 5 bases and J by 5 bases; unmatched bases: 4. CDR3 length: 14 amino acids. CDR3 nucleotides: TGTGCCAGCAGCACCCGGACAGGGAATGAAAAACTGTTTTTT. This sequence encodes CASSTRTGNEKLFF.

V usage is TRBV2 and J usage is TRBJ1-2, with 10 bases identical to TRBD1. V trimming: 0 bases; J trimming: 10 bases; junction bases outside the gene matches: 5. Germline V lookup: CDR1 SNHLY, CDR2 FYNNEI. The CDR3 is 14 amino acids. CDR3 DNA sequence: TGTGCCAGCAGTGAAGCGCTTGGACAGGGGGACTACACCTTC. Translating gives CASSEALGQGDYTF.

The chain links TRBV28 to TRBJ2-7, with 7 positions matching TRBD1. Germline CDR1 and CDR2: MDHEN and SYDVKM. J lost 5 bases, V lost 6 bases, and 16 bases had no gene match. The CDR3 is 16 amino acids. The CDR3 region is CASSPQTSTGLNEQYF. CDR3 nucleotides: TGTGCCAGCAGCCCCCAAACCTCGACAGGGTTGAACGAGCAGTACTTC.

This clone was recorded only once. The rearrangement uses TRBV7-8 and TRBJ2-7; D is unclear. V was pared by 2 bases and J by 4 bases, with 12 bases between. The CDR3 runs to 14 residues. Germline V gives CDR1 SGHVS, CDR2 FQNEAQ. CDR3: CASSLNPGSYEQYV. DNA of the CDR3: TGTGCCAGCAGCTTAAATCCAGGCTCTTACGAGCAGTACGTC.

This chain uses TRBV30 with TRBJ2-1; 8 bases line up with TRBD2. There are 14 residues in the CDR3. Per germline, CDR1 GTSNPN and CDR2 SVGIG (reference sequence). Germline trimming cut 4 bases from V and 0 bases from J; bases unmatched to any gene: 2. CDR3 amino acids: CAWKSGSSYNEQFF. In nucleotides, the CDR3 is TGTGCCTGGAAGAGCGGGAGCTCCTACAATGAGCAGTTCTTC.

The table lists this clone with a few counts. The chain couples TRBV5-4 to TRBJ2-3; no firm D call. The CDR3 loop spans 12 amino acids. Germline-derived CDR1 and CDR2 are SGHNT and YYREEE (reference sequence). Trimming removed 4 bases from V and 2 bases from J, with 5 bases in between. CDR3 DNA: TGTGCCAGCAGCCGAGACACAGATACGCAGTATTTT. Amino acid sequence: CASSRDTDTQYF.

V and J are TRBV2 and TRBJ2-5; perhaps TRBD2 as D (6 bases). The DNA end is more similar to TRBJ2-7, so the J call may be wrong. The CDR3 extends over 14 amino acids. Germline V gives CDR1 SNHLY, CDR2 FYNNEI. The CDR3 DNA sequence: TGTGCCAGCAGTGAAGAACTAGCAGCCTACGAGCAGTACTTC. It specifies CASSEELAAYEQYF.